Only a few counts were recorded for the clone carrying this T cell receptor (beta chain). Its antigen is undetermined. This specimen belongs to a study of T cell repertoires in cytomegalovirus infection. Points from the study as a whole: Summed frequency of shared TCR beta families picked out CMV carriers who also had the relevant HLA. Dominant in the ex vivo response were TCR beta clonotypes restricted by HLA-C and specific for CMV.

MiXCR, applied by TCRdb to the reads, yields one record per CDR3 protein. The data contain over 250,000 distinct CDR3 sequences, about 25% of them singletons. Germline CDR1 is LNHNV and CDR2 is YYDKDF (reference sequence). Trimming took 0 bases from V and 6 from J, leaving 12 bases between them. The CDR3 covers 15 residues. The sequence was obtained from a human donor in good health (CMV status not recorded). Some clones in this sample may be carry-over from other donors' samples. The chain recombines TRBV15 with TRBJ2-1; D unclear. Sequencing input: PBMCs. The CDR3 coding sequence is TGTGCCACCAGCAGAGATGGCAGAAGAACCAATGAGCAGTTCTTC. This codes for CATSRDGRRTNEQFF. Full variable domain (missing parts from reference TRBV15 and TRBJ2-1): DAMVIQNPRYQVTQFGKPVTLSCSQTLNHNVMYWYQQKSSQAPKLLFHYYDKDFNNEADTPDNFQSRRPNTSFCFLDIRSPGLGDTAMYLCATSRDGRRTNEQFFGPGTRLTVL.